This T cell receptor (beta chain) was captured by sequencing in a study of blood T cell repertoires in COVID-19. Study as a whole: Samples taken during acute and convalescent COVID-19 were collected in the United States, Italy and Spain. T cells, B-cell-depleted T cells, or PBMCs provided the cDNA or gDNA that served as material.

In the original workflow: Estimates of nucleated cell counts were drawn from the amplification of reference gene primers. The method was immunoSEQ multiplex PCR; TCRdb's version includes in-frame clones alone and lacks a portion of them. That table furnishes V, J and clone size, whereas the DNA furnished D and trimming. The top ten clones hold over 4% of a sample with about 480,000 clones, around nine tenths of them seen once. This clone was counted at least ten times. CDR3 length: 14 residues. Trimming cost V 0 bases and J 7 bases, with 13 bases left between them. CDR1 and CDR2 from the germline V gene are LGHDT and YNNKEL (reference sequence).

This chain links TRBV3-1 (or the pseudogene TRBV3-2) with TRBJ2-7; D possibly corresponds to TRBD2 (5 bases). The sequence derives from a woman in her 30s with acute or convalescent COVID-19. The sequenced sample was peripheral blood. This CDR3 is CASSQDAGPGEQYF. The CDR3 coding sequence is TGTGCCAGCAGCCAAGACGCGGGCCCGGGGGAGCAGTACTTC.